These T cell receptor beta chains were read from a single sample in a study of radiotherapy plus CTLA-4 blockade in lung cancer. Generated by immunoSEQ multiplex PCR, the TCRdb table keeps only in-frame clones and is missing some. The data hold around 130,000 clones, with about 90% observed a single time. The sample in question was peripheral blood, obtained from a patient treated with radiotherapy plus ipilimumab. These receptors were taken from a human donor with non-small cell lung cancer that progressed on radiotherapy plus ipilimumab. Both conserved end residues are part of each CDR3. D genes are given only for firm matches. The size field is filled for only some rows; it gives once, few, many or a size class.

j_gene,abundance,d_gene,v_gene,len,CDR3nt,CDR3aa
TRBJ2-6,.,.,TRBV6-5,16,TGTGCCAGCAGTTACCGTCCGGCTTCTGGGGCCAACGTCCTGACTTTC,CASSYRPASGANVLTF
TRBJ2-1,.,.,TRBV2,13,TGTGCCAGCAGTGTATTACCGGGCCGAGAGCAGTTCTTC,CASSVLPGREQFF
TRBJ1-2,.,.,TRBV5-6,15,TGTGCCAGCAGCTACCCAGGAGGGGACGGGAGCGGCTACACCTTC,CASSYPGGDGSGYTF
TRBJ2-7,.,.,TRBV28,16,TGTGCCAGCAGTTCCGTCACTGAACACGCAAATTACGAGCAGTACTTC,CASSSVTEHANYEQYF
TRBJ1-1,.,.,TRBV29-1,12,TGCAGCGTTGCCCAGGGGAACACTGAAGCTTTCTTT,CSVAQGNTEAFF
TRBJ2-7,.,.,TRBV27,13,TGTGCCAGCACCCCCCGAGGTCCCCACGAGCAGTACTTC,CASTPRGPHEQYF
TRBJ1-1,.,.,TRBV29-1,13,TGCAGCGTTGAACTGAGCATGAACACTGAAGCTTTCTTT,CSVELSMNTEAFF
TRBJ1-4,.,.,TRBV19,14,TGTGCCAGTAGTATTGGAGAGCGTCGAGAAAAACTGTTTTTT,CASSIGERREKLFF
TRBJ2-5,.,TRBD2,TRBV5-4,15,TGTGCCAGCAGCTTGGGAACCGGGACTAGCGGGACCCAGTACTTC,CASSLGTGTSGTQYF
TRBJ1-2,.,.,TRBV7-9,14,TGTGCCAGCAGCTCCCCGGGGGGCGACTATGGCTACACCTTC,CASSSPGGDYGYTF
TRBJ2-3,.,TRBD2,TRBV2,14,TGTGCCAGCAGACTAGCGGGAACCACAGATACGCAGTATTTT,CASRLAGTTDTQYF
TRBJ1-1,once,.,TRBV19,13,TGTGCCAGTAGTATCGGCCCCAACACTGAAGCTTTCTTT,CASSIGPNTEAFF
TRBJ1-2,.,.,TRBV5-1,12,TGCGCCAGCAGGGACACGGGGATCGGCTACACCTTC,CASRDTGIGYTF
TRBJ1-5,.,.,TRBV12-5,15,TGTGCTAATGGTCTAGACAGGCCTAGGGATCAGCCCCAGCATTTT,CANGLDRPRDQPQHF
TRBJ2-1,.,.,TRBV18,13,TGTGCCAGCTCACCAAAAGCTCGAGCTAGGCAGTTCTTC,CASSPKARARQFF
TRBJ1-4,.,.,TRBV7-9,15,TGTGCCAGCAGCTCGTCAAAGACAGGCAATGAAAAACTGTTTTTT,CASSSSKTGNEKLFF
TRBJ1-5,.,TRBD1,TRBV19,13,TGTGCCAGTAAGGGACAGGGAAATCAGCCCCAGCATTTT,CASKGQGNQPQHF
TRBJ2-2,.,.,TRBV29-1,15,TGCAGCGTTTATCGCCAGGGGGGGAGCACCGGGGAGCTGTTTTTT,CSVYRQGGSTGELFF
TRBJ1-3,.,.,TRBV5-1,12,TGCGCCAGCAGCTTGCGTGGGGACACCATATATTTT,CASSLRGDTIYF
TRBJ2-7,.,.,TRBV5-1,15,TGCGCCAGCAACCTTGGGGGCGGGAAAGGATACGAGCAGTACTTC,CASNLGGGKGYEQYF
TRBJ2-3,once,.,TRBV12-5,15,TGTGCTAGTGGTTTGGCGGTTACTCCGCGGGATACGCAGTATTTT,CASGLAVTPRDTQYF
TRBJ2-5,.,.,TRBV30,10,TGTGCCTGGAGTGGGGAGACCCAGTACTTC,CAWSGETQYF
TRBJ2-1,once,TRBD2,TRBV10-2,15,TGCGCCAGCACGGGTCTAGCGGGCTTGTACAATGAGCAGTTCTTC,CASTGLAGLYNEQFF
TRBJ2-7,.,.,TRBV5-1,13,TGCGCCAGCAGCTTGACTAGCAGCTACGAGCAGTACTTC,CASSLTSSYEQYF
TRBJ1-1,.,.,TRBV27,15,TGTGCCAGCAGTTTATCAAAGGGACCGAACACTGAAGCTTTCTTT,CASSLSKGPNTEAFF
TRBJ2-2,.,.,TRBV18,15,TGTGCCAGCTCACCAGGGGCAGCGAACACCGGGGAGCTGTTTTTT,CASSPGAANTGELFF
TRBJ2-1,.,.,TRBV5-4,12,TGTGCCAGCAGCTTCGTGGGGGATGAGCAGTTCTTC,CASSFVGDEQFF
TRBJ2-7,.,TRBD1,TRBV5-1,14,TGCGCCAGCAGCTTGTGGGGACAGGACTACGAGCAGTACTTC,CASSLWGQDYEQYF
TRBJ1-4,.,.,TRBV6-1,14,TGTGCCAGCAGTGAAGCTGGGGGACATGAAAAACTGTTTTTT,CASSEAGGHEKLFF
TRBJ2-7,.,.,TRBV5-1,12,TGCGCCAGCAGCTTGGAAAATTACGAGCAGTACTTC,CASSLENYEQYF
TRBJ2-1,once,.,TRBV5-1,15,TGCGCCAGCAGCTCCTCAACAGGGTCTAGGAATGAGCAGTTCTTC,CASSSSTGSRNEQFF
TRBJ2-5,.,.,TRBV5-4,15,TGTGCCAGCACCGGCCCGGGCTCAAAACAAGAGACCCAGTACTTC,CASTGPGSKQETQYF
TRBJ2-3,.,.,TRBV5-4,12,TGTGCCAGCAGCTTGGGTGCAGATACGCAGTATTTT,CASSLGADTQYF
TRBJ1-1,.,TRBD1,TRBV9,17,TGTGCCAGCAGCGTAGCCCCAGGGACAGGGATGAACACTGAAGCTTTCTTT,CASSVAPGTGMNTEAFF
TRBJ2-6,.,.,TRBV10-2,13,TGCGCCAGCAGTGACTCTGGGGCCAACGTCCTGACTTTC,CASSDSGANVLTF